The next 2 T cell receptor beta chains were all read from a single sample in a study of blood T cell repertoires in COVID-19. The method was immunoSEQ multiplex PCR; TCRdb's version includes in-frame clones alone and lacks a portion of them. The sample has approximately 90,000 clones; around three quarters are singletons. The sequencing sample was made of peripheral blood. These receptors were obtained from a woman of 80 years or more with acute or convalescent COVID-19.

This clone was seen only once. The gene calls are TRBV27 and TRBJ2-7; 10 nucleotides match TRBD1. Germline V CDR1 and CDR2: MNHEY, SMNVEV (reference sequence). Trimming cost V 5 bases and J 4 bases; bases outside gene matches: 8. The CDR3 has 15 residues. CDR3 sequence (DNA): TGTGCCAGCAGTCGCGACAGGGGGCGCGGGTACGAGCAGTACTTC. As protein: CASSRDRGRGYEQYF.

The CDR3 loop is CASSPRQGRVYEQYF. DNA of the CDR3: TGTGCCAGCAGCCCCAGACAGGGACGGGTCTACGAGCAGTACTTC. The V call is TRBV6-5, the J call TRBJ2-7; 7 nucleotides align to TRBD1. Trimming cost V 6 bases and J 3 bases; bases outside gene matches: 11. The CDR3 contains 15 residues. Looked up from germline, CDR1 is MNHEY and CDR2 is SVGAGI.